The clone carrying this T cell receptor (beta chain) showed up just a few times. The data originate from a study of response to subunit inactivated influenza vaccine. Via MiXCR, TCRdb re-called the RT-PCR reads, giving one row per CDR3 protein. The data contain around 650,000 distinct CDR3 sequences, around 16% of them singletons. The germline V gene encodes CDR1 SGHTA and CDR2 FQGNSA. This CDR3 comprises 13 residues. V shed 5 bases and J shed 10 bases, with 17 bases lying between them. The clonotype was recovered from a man in his fifties who received an inactivated influenza vaccine. The chain uses TRBV7-2 and TRBJ1-1, with D perhaps TRBD1 (6 bases). Sequenced material: PBMCs from blood, taken about 13 days after vaccination. Written as DNA, the CDR3 is TGTGCCAGCAGCCGGACCAGCGCAGGGGTAGCTTTCTTT. Translation gives CASSRTSAGVAFF. The whole variable domain, remainder taken from reference TRBV7-2 and TRBJ1-1, is GAGVSQSPSNKVTEKGKDVELRCDPISGHTALYWYRQSLGQGLEFLIYFQGNSAPDKSGLPSDRFSAERTGGSVSTLTIQRTQQEDSAVYLCASSRTSAGVAFFGQGTRLTVV.